The rows below give T cell receptor beta chains drawn from one sample of a study of shared clonotypes between healthy human individuals. The assay was immunoSEQ multiplex PCR, and TCRdb's table has in-frame clones only and misses some. The data contain a few million clones, approximately 95% of them seen just once; the ten biggest clones take up under 0.45%. What was sequenced was naive CD4+ T cells from PBMCs. These receptors were collected from a man between 18 and 35 years old in good health. Some clones in this sample may be carry-over from other donors' samples. Each CDR3 is given with its conserved first and last residue. The D gene is left open where the match is weak.

V	J	D	CDR3	DNA
TRBV7-2	TRBJ2-1	-	CASSLNSATLYNEQFF	TGTGCCAGCAGCTTAAATTCGGCTACTCTCTACAATGAGCAGTTCTTC
TRBV6-5	TRBJ1-4	-	CASSPRRATNEKLFF	TGTGCCAGCAGTCCCCGCCGGGCAACTAATGAAAAACTGTTTTTT
TRBV18	TRBJ1-2	TRBD1	CASQGQALYGYTF	TGTGCCAGCCAGGGACAGGCCCTCTATGGCTACACCTTC
TRBV19	TRBJ2-1	-	CASSITSTEQFF	TGTGCCAGTAGTATCACTTCCACTGAGCAGTTCTTC
TRBV4-3	TRBJ2-1	-	CASSQDLPPGLANNEQFF	TGCGCCAGCAGCCAAGATTTGCCGCCGGGACTGGCCAACAATGAGCAGTTCTTC
TRBV4-2	TRBJ1-3	-	CASSQEGRIHSGNTIYF	TGTGCCAGCAGCCAAGAGGGCCGGATTCACTCTGGAAACACCATATATTTT
TRBV5-1	TRBJ1-2	-	CASSSPPGRDPGYTF	TGCGCCAGCAGCTCCCCCCCTGGCAGGGATCCCGGCTACACCTTC
TRBV7-9	TRBJ1-2	-	CASSLDALDGGYTF	TGTGCCAGCAGCTTAGATGCGCTGGACGGTGGCTACACCTTC
TRBV29-1	TRBJ1-4	-	CSVQDRNEKLFF	TGCAGCGTTCAAGACAGGAATGAAAAACTGTTTTTT
TRBV28	TRBJ2-7	-	CASSSGGPGEQYF	TGTGCCAGCAGTTCCGGCGGGCCGGGAGAGCAGTACTTC